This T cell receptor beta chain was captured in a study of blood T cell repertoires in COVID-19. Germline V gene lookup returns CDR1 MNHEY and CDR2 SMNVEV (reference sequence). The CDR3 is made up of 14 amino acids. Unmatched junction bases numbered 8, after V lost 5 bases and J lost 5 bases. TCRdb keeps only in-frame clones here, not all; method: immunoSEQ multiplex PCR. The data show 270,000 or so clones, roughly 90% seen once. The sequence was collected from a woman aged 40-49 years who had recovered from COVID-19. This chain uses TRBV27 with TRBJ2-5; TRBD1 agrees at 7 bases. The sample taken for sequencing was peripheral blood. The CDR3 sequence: CASSINRGRETQYF. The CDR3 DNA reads TGTGCCAGCAGTATAAACAGGGGACGGGAGACCCAGTACTTC.